This is a list of T cell receptor beta chains from one sample in a study of T-cell memory formation after mild COVID-19. One entry per CDR3 protein results from TCRdb running MiXCR on the 5' RACE reads. The data hold roughly 280,000 distinct CDR3 sequences, with roughly 17% observed a single time. Input material: PBMCs or a T cell subset sorted from them (not recorded which). All receptors come from a man aged 18-30 years who had mild COVID-19 (a few samples of this study predate the infection). Cell type and time point are not known. Each CDR3 is given with its conserved first and last residue. A D gene is named only where the DNA matches it firmly. A row's size may be missing; if present it is once, few, many or a size class.

>TRBJ2-5|TRBV12-3/TRBV12-4|TRBD1|.
CASSKTGLQETQYF
TGTGCCAGCAGCAAGACAGGGTTACAAGAGACCCAGTACTTC
>TRBJ2-3|TRBV12-3/TRBV12-4|TRBD2|few
CASTGLAGGTSTDTQYF
TGTGCCAGCACTGGACTAGCGGGGGGGACCAGCACAGATACGCAGTATTTT
>TRBJ2-5|TRBV10-3|TRBD2|few
CAIAGLAGKETQYF
TGTGCCATCGCGGGACTAGCGGGGAAAGAGACCCAGTACTTC
>TRBJ2-2|TRBV5-4|.|.
CASSMDSTNTGELFF
TGTGCCAGCAGTATGGACAGCACGAACACCGGGGAGCTGTTTTTT
>TRBJ1-2|TRBV5-4|.|.
CASSPGQLNYGYTF
TGTGCCAGCAGCCCAGGACAGCTCAACTATGGCTACACCTTC
>TRBJ1-1|TRBV5-1|TRBD1|many
CASSWTGATNTEAFF
TGCGCCAGCAGCTGGACAGGGGCCACGAACACTGAAGCTTTCTTT
>TRBJ2-5|TRBV7-9|.|few
CASSIRVGGGLQTQYF
TGTGCCAGCAGCATCCGGGTAGGAGGGGGGTTACAGACCCAGTACTTC
>TRBJ1-5|TRBV6-5|TRBD1|few
CASSRTGENNQPQHF
TGTGCCAGCAGCAGAACAGGGGAAAACAATCAGCCCCAGCATTTT
>TRBJ2-5|TRBV21-1|.|.
CASRWGDTKETQYF
TGTGCCAGCAGGTGGGGGGACACTAAAGAGACCCAGTACTTC
>TRBJ1-2|TRBV5-1|.|many
CASSLDVGNYGYTF
TGCGCCAGCAGCTTGGATGTGGGAAACTATGGCTACACCTTC
>TRBJ2-3|TRBV6-5|TRBD2|.
CASSYSGARGGTDTQYF
TGTGCCAGCAGTTACTCGGGGGCGCGGGGGGGCACAGATACGCAGTATTTT
>TRBJ2-7|TRBV7-2|TRBD2|few
CASSSYTGLAGGNEQYF
TGTGCCAGCAGCTCTTACACCGGACTAGCGGGGGGTAATGAGCAGTACTTC
>TRBJ2-5|TRBV7-2|TRBD2|many
CASSSGTSGGQGAEETQYF
TGTGCCAGCAGCTCAGGGACTAGCGGGGGGCAGGGAGCGGAAGAGACCCAGTACTTC
>TRBJ2-5|TRBV3-1|.|.
CASSQAGRAQIQETQYF
TGTGCCAGCAGCCAAGCCGGCCGGGCCCAAATCCAAGAGACCCAGTACTTC
>TRBJ2-3|TRBV7-2|.|.
CASSLGLTQYF
TGTGCCAGCAGCTTAGGTCTAACGCAGTATTTT
>TRBJ1-1|TRBV12-3/TRBV12-4|.|few
CASSLQSNTEAFF
TGTGCCAGCAGTTTACAAAGTAACACTGAAGCTTTCTTT